The T cell receptor beta chain described here comes from a study of shared T cell receptors in the human thymus. Sequenced by immunoSEQ multiplex PCR; TCRdb stores in-frame clones only, minus some. The profile shows a few hundred thousand clones, about 95% of them singletons. CDR3 length: 16 amino acids. V lost 4 bases and J 2 bases, leaving 15 bases between the germline ends. CDR1 is MNHEY and CDR2 is SVGAGI in the germline V gene. The chain uses TRBV6-5 and TRBJ1-5; D possibly corresponds to TRBD1 (6 bases). The source of this sequence is a human donor. Sequencing input: thymocytes. The CDR3 DNA is TGTGCCAGCAGTTCCCCCCGAGGGGGGGGCAATCAGCCCCAGCATTTT. The encoded protein is CASSSPRGGGNQPQHF.